This section outlines one T cell receptor beta chain sequence together with its context. No antigen is known for it. The CDR3 runs to 14 residues. Germline V CDR1 and CDR2: SNHLY, FYNNEI. V lost 7 bases and J lost 2, with 14 bases in between. This sample is part of a study of T cell responses to AZD1222 COVID-19 vaccine. Study results and caveats: Seropositive AZD1222 recipients at baseline numbered only five or six. No repertoire was sampled before or during the peak T cell response, only after it. Mostly white British, mostly female donors; authors suggested clonal diversity may be underestimated. In the spike-specific TCR repertoire, nearly half reportedly target unmutated variant regions.

Sequencing used immunoSEQ multiplex PCR; TCRdb keeps in-frame clones, though not all of them. This sample has about 100,000 clones, with around 84% found just once. V and J are TRBV2 and TRBJ2-5; the D gene is possibly TRBD2 (6 bases). The TCR was taken from an adult in good health. Sequenced material: peripheral blood, taken on day 0 of AZD1222 vaccination. CDR3: CASNTGVRQETQYF. The CDR3 coding sequence is TGTGCCAGCAACACGGGAGTGCGGCAAGAGACCCAGTACTTC.